The 8 T cell receptor beta chains listed next were all sequenced from one sample in a study of OX40 agonist ivuxolimab in advanced cancers. The data were produced by immunoSEQ multiplex PCR, yet TCRdb's version contains in-frame clones alone and is incomplete. The sample contains approximately 59,000 clones, around nine tenths of which appear only once. The input for sequencing was CD4+ or CD8+ T cells sorted from blood, taken in a trial of the OX40 agonist ivuxolimab. The receptors here all came from an adult with an advanced solid tumor such as melanoma, head and neck, liver or kidney cancer.

This clone was seen a handful of times. The chain uses TRBV5-1 and TRBJ2-3; D perhaps matches TRBD2 (7 bases). Germline values: CDR1 SGHRS, CDR2 YFSETQ. CDR3 length: 15 residues. The V and J ends lost 4 bases and 3 bases respectively, with 15 bases between them. The DNA of the CDR3 is TGCGCCAGCAGCCGGGGGGCGGGATCTACAGATACGCAGTATTTT. Residues: CASSRGAGSTDTQYF.

The chain couples TRBV25-1 to TRBJ2-5; D is unclear. The DNA end is more similar to TRBJ2-7, so the J call may be wrong. The CDR3 consists of 14 residues. CDR1 MGHDK and CDR2 SYGVNS come from the germline V gene. Here the CDR3 DNA reads TGTGCCAGCAGTGAAGAAGGATACAACTACGAGCAGTACTTC. Protein sequence: CASSEEGYNYEQYF.

This clone was recorded a few times. The chain recombines TRBV7-9 with TRBJ1-2; D not certain. In germline, CDR1 is SEHNR, CDR2 FQNEAQ (reference sequence). V shed 8 bases and J shed 0 bases, with 13 bases lying between them. CDR3 length: 14 amino acids. The CDR3 DNA follows: TGTGCCAGCGGGAAAGGCGCAACTAACTATGGCTACACCTTC. Its protein is CASGKGATNYGYTF.

The rearrangement joins TRBV10-3 to TRBJ1-3; tentative D call: TRBD1 (5 bases). The length of the CDR3 is 12 residues. Germline CDR1 reads ENHRY; CDR2 reads SYGVKD. Trimming pared 11 bases from V and 4 bases from J, leaving 12 bases between. CDR3 sequence: CASEGTGNTIYF. Here the CDR3 DNA reads TGTGCCTCGGAGGGGACCGGAAACACCATATATTTT.

The genes are TRBV19 and TRBJ1-2; D is ambiguous. Germline values: CDR1 LNHDA, CDR2 SQIVND (reference sequence). V lost 3 bases to trimming and J lost 5 bases, with 16 bases between them. This CDR3 region has 15 residues. CDR3 sequence reads: CASSINFFTQYGYTF. The CDR3 nucleotides read TGTGCCAGTAGTATTAACTTTTTCACTCAATATGGCTACACCTTC.

The chain has TRBV7-9 and TRBJ2-2; D perhaps matches TRBD1 (6 bases). Per the germline V gene, CDR1 is SEHNR and CDR2 is FQNEAQ (reference sequence). The V end lost 5 bases, the J end lost 0 bases, and 10 bases lay between the germline ends. The CDR3 spans 15 residues. The CDR3 is CASSRTDANTGELFF. Here the CDR3 DNA reads TGTGCCAGCAGCCGGACAGACGCGAACACCGGGGAGCTGTTTTTT.

This clone was observed a few times. This rearrangement joins TRBV4-2 to TRBJ2-6; D unclear. V dropped 0 bases and J dropped 0 bases, with 6 bases sitting between them. CDR3 length: 16 amino acids. Germline V CDR1 and CDR2: LGHNA, YNFKEQ. The CDR3 region is CASSQEVFSGANVLTF. The CDR3 DNA reads TGTGCCAGCAGCCAAGAGGTTTTCTCTGGGGCCAACGTCCTGACTTTC.

The rearrangement uses TRBV29-1 and TRBJ2-7; D is possibly TRBD2 (5 bases). CDR1 and CDR2 (germline): SQVTM, ANQGSEA. The CDR3 contains 13 residues. The V gene lost 4 bases and the J gene lost 6 bases, with 16 bases spanning the gap. The CDR3 spells CSVAVLLGGEQYF. CDR3 DNA: TGCAGCGTTGCCGTCCTCCTAGGAGGCGAGCAGTACTTC.